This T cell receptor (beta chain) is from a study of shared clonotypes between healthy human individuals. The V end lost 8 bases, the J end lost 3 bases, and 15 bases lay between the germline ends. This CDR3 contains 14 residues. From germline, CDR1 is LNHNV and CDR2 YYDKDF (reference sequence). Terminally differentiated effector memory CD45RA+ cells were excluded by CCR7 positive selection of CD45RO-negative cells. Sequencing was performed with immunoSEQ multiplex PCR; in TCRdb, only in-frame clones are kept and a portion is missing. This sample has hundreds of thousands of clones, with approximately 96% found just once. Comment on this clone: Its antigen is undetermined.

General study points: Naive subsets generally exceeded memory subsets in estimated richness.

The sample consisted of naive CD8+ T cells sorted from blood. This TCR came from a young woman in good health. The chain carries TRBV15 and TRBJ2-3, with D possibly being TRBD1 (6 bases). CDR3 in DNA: TGTGCCACCCGAGGGGGAGCTAGAACAGATACGCAGTATTTT. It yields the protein CATRGGARTDTQYF.